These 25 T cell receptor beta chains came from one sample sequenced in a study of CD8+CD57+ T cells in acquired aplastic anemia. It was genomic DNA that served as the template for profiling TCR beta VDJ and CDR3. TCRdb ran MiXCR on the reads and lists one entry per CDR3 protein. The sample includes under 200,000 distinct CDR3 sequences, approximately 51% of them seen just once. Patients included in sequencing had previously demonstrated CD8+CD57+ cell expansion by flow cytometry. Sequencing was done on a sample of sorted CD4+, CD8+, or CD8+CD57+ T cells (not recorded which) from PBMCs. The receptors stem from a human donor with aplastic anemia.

In DNA form, the CDR3 reads TGTGCCAGCCGTGGGCATGGCGACGAGCAGTACTTC. It yields the protein CASRGHGDEQYF. The chain has TRBV6-1 and TRBJ2-7; D ambiguous. V gave up 8 bases and J gave up 5 bases, with 13 bases separating them. The CDR3 covers 12 residues. CDR1 is MNHNS, CDR2 SASEGT, per germline.

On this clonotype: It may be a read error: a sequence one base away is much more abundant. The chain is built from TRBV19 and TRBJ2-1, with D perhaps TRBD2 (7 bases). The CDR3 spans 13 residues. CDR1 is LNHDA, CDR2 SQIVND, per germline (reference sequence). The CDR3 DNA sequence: TGTGCAGTAAGTCGGGGGGCTTTCGATGAGCAGTTCTTC. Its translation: CAVSRGAFDEQFF.

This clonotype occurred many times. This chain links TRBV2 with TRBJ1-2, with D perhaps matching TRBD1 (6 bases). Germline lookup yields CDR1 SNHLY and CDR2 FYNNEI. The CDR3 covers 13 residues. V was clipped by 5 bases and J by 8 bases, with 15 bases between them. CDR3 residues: CASSQDSVGGYTF. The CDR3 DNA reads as TGTGCCAGCAGTCAGGACAGTGTGGGAGGCTACACCTTC.

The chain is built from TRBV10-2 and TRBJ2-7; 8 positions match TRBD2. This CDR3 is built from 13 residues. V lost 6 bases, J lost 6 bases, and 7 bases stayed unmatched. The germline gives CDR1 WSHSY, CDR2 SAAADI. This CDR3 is CASSLGTSAEQYF. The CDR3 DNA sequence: TGCGCCAGCAGCCTCGGGACTAGTGCCGAGCAGTACTTC.

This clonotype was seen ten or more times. The CDR3 DNA reads as TGTGCCAGTAGTTTATTGGGCGAGGACCCTAACTATGGCTACACCTTC. Residues: CASSLLGEDPNYGYTF. V is TRBV19 and J is TRBJ1-2; D uncertain. This CDR3 comprises 16 residues. Germline V gene sequence: CDR1 LNHDA, CDR2 SQIVND (reference sequence). Trimming shortened V by 5 bases and J by 0 bases, and 16 bases separated the two germline ends.

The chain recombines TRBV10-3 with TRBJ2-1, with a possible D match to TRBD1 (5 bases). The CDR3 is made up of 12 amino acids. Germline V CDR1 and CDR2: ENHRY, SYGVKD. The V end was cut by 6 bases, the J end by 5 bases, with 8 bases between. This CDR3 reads CAIRGRDNEQFF. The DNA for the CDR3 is TGTGCCATCAGAGGCAGGGACAATGAGCAGTTCTTC.

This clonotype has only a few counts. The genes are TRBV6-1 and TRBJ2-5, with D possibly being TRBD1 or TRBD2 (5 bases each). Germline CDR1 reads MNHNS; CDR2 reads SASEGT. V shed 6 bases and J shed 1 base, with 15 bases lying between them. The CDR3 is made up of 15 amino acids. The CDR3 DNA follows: TGTGCCAGCAGCCCAGGGACCCAATCCCAAGAGACCCAGTACTTC. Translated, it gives CASSPGTQSQETQYF.

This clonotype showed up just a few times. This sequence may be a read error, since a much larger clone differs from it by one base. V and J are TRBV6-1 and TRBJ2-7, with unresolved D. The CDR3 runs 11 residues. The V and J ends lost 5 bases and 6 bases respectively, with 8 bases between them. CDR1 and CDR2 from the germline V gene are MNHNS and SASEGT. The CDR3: CASSSWLEQYF. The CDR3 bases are TGTGCCAGCAGTAGTTGGCTCGAGCAGTACTTC.

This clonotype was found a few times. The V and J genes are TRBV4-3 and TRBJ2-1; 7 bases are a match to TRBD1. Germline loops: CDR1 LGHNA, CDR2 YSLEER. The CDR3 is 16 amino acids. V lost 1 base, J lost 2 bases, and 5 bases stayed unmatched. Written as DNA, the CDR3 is TGCGCCAGCAGCCAAGGGGTCCAGGGGGCCTACAATGAGCAGTTCTTC. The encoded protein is CASSQGVQGAYNEQFF.

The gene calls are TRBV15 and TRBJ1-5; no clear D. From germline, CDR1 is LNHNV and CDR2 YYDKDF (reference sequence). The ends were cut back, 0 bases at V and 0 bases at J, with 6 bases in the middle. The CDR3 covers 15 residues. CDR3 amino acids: CATSRDGSSNQPQHF. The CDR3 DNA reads TGTGCCACCAGCAGAGATGGGTCTAGCAATCAGCCCCAGCATTTT.

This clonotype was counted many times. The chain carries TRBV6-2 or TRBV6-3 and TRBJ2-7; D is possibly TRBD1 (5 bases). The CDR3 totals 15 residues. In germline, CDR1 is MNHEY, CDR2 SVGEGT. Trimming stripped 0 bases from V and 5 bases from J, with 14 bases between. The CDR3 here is CASSYSNYGRDEQYF. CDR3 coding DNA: TGTGCCAGCAGTTACTCGAATTACGGCAGGGACGAGCAGTACTTC.

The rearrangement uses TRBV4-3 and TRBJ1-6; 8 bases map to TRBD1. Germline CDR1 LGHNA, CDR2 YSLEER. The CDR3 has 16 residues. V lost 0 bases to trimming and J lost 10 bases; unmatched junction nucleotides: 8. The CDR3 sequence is CASSQDIGQGGSPLHF. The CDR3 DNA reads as TGCGCCAGCAGCCAAGATATCGGACAGGGCGGCTCACCCCTCCACTTT.

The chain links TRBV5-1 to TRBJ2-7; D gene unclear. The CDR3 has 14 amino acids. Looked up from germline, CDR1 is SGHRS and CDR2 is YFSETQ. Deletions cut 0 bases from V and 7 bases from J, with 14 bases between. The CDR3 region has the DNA TGCGCCAGCAGCTTGGAGGATAATTCGCAGGAGCAGTACTTC. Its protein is CASSLEDNSQEQYF.

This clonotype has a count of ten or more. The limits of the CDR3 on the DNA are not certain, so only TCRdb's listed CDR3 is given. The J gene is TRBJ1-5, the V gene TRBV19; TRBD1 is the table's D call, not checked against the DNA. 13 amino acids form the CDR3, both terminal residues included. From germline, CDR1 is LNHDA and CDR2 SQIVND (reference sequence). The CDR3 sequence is CASTSDRREPQHF.

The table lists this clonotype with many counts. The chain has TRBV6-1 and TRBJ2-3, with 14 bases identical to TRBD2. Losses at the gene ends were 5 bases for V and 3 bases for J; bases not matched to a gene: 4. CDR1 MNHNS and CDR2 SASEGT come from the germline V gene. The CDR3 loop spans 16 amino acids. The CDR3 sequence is CASSPGLAGVTDTQYF. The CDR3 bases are TGTGCCAGCAGTCCGGGACTAGCGGGAGTTACAGATACGCAGTATTTT.

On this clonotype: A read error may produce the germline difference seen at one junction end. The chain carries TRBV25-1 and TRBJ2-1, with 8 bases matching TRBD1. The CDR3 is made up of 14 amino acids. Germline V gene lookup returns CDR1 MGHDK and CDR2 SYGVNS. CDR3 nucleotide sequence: TGTGCCACCAGTTTGACAGGGGCCAGAGATGAGCAGTTCTTC. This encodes CATSLTGARDEQFF.

The CDR3 region has the DNA TGTGCCAGCAGCCAAGGGCTGGATACCTACGAGCAGTACTTC. It codes for CASSQGLDTYEQYF. V is TRBV4-2 and J is TRBJ2-7; D gene ambiguous. The CDR3 runs 14 residues. Per germline, CDR1 LGHNA and CDR2 YNFKEQ. With 1 base removed from V and 2 bases from J, the gap between germline ends came to 9 bases.

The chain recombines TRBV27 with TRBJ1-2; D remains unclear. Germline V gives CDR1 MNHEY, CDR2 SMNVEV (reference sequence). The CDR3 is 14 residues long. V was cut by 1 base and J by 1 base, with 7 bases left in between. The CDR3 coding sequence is TGTGCCAGCAGTTTATTTAAGGATAACTATGGCTACACCTTC. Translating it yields CASSLFKDNYGYTF.

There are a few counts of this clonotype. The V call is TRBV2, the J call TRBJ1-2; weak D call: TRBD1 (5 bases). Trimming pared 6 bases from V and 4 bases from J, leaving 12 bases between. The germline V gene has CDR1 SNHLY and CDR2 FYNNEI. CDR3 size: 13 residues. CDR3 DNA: TGTGCCAGCAGAGCCGGGACGGTCTATGGCTACACCTTC. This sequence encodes CASRAGTVYGYTF.

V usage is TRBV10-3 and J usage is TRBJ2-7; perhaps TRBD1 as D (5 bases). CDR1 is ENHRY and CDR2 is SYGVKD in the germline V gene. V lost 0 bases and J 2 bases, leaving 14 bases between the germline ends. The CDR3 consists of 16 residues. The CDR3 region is CAISESTAKGTYEQYF. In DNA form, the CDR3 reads TGTGCCATCAGTGAGTCGACGGCTAAGGGGACCTACGAGCAGTACTTC.

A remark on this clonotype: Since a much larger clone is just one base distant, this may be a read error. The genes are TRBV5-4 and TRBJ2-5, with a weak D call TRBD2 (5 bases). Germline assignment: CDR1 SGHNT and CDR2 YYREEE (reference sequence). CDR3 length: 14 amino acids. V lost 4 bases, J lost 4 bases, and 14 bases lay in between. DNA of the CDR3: TGTGCCAGCAGCCTCGCCGCTAGCACAGAGACCCAGTACTTC. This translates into CASSLAASTETQYF.

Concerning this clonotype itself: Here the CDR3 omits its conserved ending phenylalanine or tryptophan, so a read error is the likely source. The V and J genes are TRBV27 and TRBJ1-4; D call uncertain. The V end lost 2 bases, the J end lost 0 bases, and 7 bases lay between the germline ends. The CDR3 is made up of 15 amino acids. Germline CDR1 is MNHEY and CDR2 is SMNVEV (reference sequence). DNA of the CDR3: TGTGCCAGCAGTTTACGGGGTGCAACTAATGAAAAACTGTTTCTT. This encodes CASSLRGATNEKLFL.

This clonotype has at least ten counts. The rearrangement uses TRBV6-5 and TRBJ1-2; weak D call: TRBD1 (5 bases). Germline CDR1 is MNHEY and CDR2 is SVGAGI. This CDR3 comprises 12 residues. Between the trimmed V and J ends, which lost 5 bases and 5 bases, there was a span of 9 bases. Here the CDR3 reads CASSNKGYGYTF. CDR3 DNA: TGTGCCAGCAGTAACAAGGGGTATGGCTACACCTTC.

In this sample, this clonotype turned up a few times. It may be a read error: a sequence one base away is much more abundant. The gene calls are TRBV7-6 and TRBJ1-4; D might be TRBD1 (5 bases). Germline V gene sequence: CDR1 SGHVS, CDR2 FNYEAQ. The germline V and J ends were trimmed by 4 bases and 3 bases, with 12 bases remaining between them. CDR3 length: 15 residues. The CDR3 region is CASSSLTEPNEKLFF. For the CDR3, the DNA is TGTGCCAGCAGCTCATTGACAGAACCTAATGAAAAACTGTTTTTT.

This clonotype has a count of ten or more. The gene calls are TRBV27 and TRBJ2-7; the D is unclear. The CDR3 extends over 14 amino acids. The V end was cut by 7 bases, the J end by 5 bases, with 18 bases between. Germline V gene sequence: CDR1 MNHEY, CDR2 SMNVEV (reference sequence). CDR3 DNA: TGTGCCAGCAATTCACAGCTCAAGCTAGACGAGCAGTACTTC. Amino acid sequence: CASNSQLKLDEQYF.